The 22 T cell receptor beta chains below come from one sample, sequenced in a study of T-cell reconstitution after alpha-beta-depleted transplantation in children. Preparation of the TCRbeta library involved a method that used unique molecular identifiers. TCRdb reprocessed the PCR reads with MiXCR, giving one entry per CDR3 protein. Of about 290,000 distinct CDR3 sequences in the sample, roughly 9.1% are singletons; the top ten hold approximately 7%. The specimen comprised PBMCs, sampled before TCRalphabeta/CD19-depleted stem cell transplant. These receptors were collected from a boy younger than two with acute myeloid leukemia, due to receive a stem cell transplant.

To note about this clonotype: A much larger clone differs by one base, so this may be a read error. The J gene is TRBJ2-1, the V gene TRBV24-1; D remains unclear. Germline V gene data show CDR1 as KGHDR and CDR2 as SFDVKD. V shed 1 base and J shed 6 bases, with 12 bases lying between them. The CDR3 spans 15 residues. The CDR3 protein is CATSDFRRWVNEQFF. CDR3 nucleotides: TGTGCCACCAGTGATTTTCGGCGGTGGGTCAATGAGCAGTTCTTC.

This clonotype was seen at least ten times. The gene calls are TRBV11-2 and TRBJ2-1; 7 nucleotides match TRBD1. Per the germline V gene, CDR1 is SGHAT and CDR2 is FQNNGV. This CDR3 comprises 15 residues. The junction had 6 bases not matched to a gene; V was cut back by 5 bases and J by 2 bases. CDR3 sequence (DNA): TGTGCCAGCAGCGTACGGGACAGACCCTACAATGAGCAGTTCTTC. Its translation: CASSVRDRPYNEQFF.

This clonotype was seen at least ten times. The chain uses TRBV12-5 and TRBJ2-1; no definite D call. This CDR3 region has 11 residues. Germline assignment: CDR1 LGHNT and CDR2 FRNRAP. The ends were cut back, 0 bases at V and 10 bases at J, with 4 bases in the middle. CDR3 DNA: TGTGCTAGTGGTTTGGTAAAGGAGCAGTTCTTC. Amino acids: CASGLVKEQFF.

This clonotype was recorded many times. V usage is TRBV12-3 or TRBV12-4 and J usage is TRBJ2-5; TRBD2 matches at 11 bases. The CDR3 is 16 amino acids. V dropped 5 bases and J dropped 1; count of bases not matched to a gene: 6. The CDR3 bases are TGTGCCAGCAGTCCAGGGACTAGCGGACTCCAAGAGACCCAGTACTTC. Translation: CASSPGTSGLQETQYF.

This clonotype has ten or more counts. This chain links TRBV4-3 with TRBJ2-1; 9 bases match TRBD2. CDR3 size: 16 residues. Germline V gene sequence: CDR1 LGHNA, CDR2 YSLEER. V dropped 0 bases and J dropped 8; count of bases not matched to a gene: 8. This CDR3 is CASSQDQGLAVHEQFF. CDR3 DNA: TGCGCCAGCAGCCAAGATCAGGGACTAGCCGTCCATGAGCAGTTCTTC.

This clonotype has just a few counts. This chain links TRBV12-3 or TRBV12-4 with TRBJ2-1; 14 bases align to TRBD2. With V trimmed by 2 bases and J by 2 bases, 8 bases remained unmatched. The CDR3 has 19 amino acids. CDR3 nucleotide sequence: TGTGCCAGCAGTTTAAGGGGACTAGCGGGAGAAGGGCCCTACAATGAGCAGTTCTTC. Translation gives CASSLRGLAGEGPYNEQFF.

This clonotype was seen many times. The CDR3 region is CASSGQDGYTF. CDR3 sequence (DNA): TGTGCCAGCAGCGGTCAGGATGGCTACACCTTC. The chain joins TRBV7-9 to TRBJ1-2; the D is unclear. V dropped 5 bases and J dropped 6 bases, with 7 bases sitting between them. The CDR3 is 11 amino acids. The germline CDR1 and CDR2 sequences are SEHNR and FQNEAQ (reference sequence).

This clonotype was seen a handful of times. This chain connects TRBV25-1 to TRBJ1-4, with 10 bases fitting TRBD1. Germline V gene lookup returns CDR1 MGHDK and CDR2 SYGVNS. The CDR3 is 14 residues long. Trimming took 7 bases from V and 6 from J; bases not matched to a gene: 5. The CDR3 nucleotides are TGTGCCAGCATGACAGGGGGCGGCTATGAAAAACTGTTTTTT. Translated, it gives CASMTGGGYEKLFF.

This chain uses TRBV5-6 with TRBJ2-3, with TRBD1 identical over 8 bases. The V segment lost 5 bases and the J segment 5 bases; nucleotides outside the gene matches: 7. The germline gives CDR1 SGHDT, CDR2 YYEEEE. CDR3 length: 14 amino acids. CDR3 in DNA: TGTGCCAGCAGGACCAGGGGGCGAGGAGATACGCAGTATTTT. Its protein is CASRTRGRGDTQYF.

This clonotype occurred many times. The chain uses TRBV27 and TRBJ2-2, with 7 bases aligning to TRBD2. The J segment lost 5 bases and the V segment lost 3 bases, leaving 3 bases of the junction unmatched. CDR3 length: 14 residues. Germline CDR1 reads MNHEY; CDR2 reads SMNVEV (reference sequence). The CDR3 is CASSFWGGTGELFF. CDR3 sequence (DNA): TGTGCCAGCAGTTTTTGGGGGGGTACCGGGGAGCTGTTTTTT.

This sequence joins TRBV5-1 and TRBJ1-2; no firm D call. Germline CDR1 reads SGHRS; CDR2 reads YFSETQ. The ends were cut back, 7 bases at V and 4 bases at J, with 8 bases in the middle. CDR3 length: 11 residues. This chain's CDR3 is CASGLGYGYTF. The CDR3 nucleotides read TGCGCCAGCGGCCTAGGCTATGGCTACACCTTC.

This clonotype was seen ten or more times. The V call is TRBV19, the J call TRBJ2-5; D is unresolved. This CDR3 is built from 13 residues. Germline loops: CDR1 LNHDA, CDR2 SQIVND (reference sequence). Trimming removed 6 bases from V and 1 base from J, with 9 bases in between. CDR3 protein: CASRRNGQETQYF. In DNA, the CDR3 is TGTGCCAGTAGACGGAACGGCCAAGAGACCCAGTACTTC.

Comments on this clonotype: A much larger clone differs from this one at a single base, so this may be a read error. This chain connects TRBV24-1 to TRBJ2-7; maybe TRBD2 (6 bases). This CDR3 has 16 amino acids. CDR1 KGHDR and CDR2 SFDVKD come from the germline V gene. V dropped 1 base and J dropped 7 bases, with 19 bases sitting between them. CDR3 nucleotides: TGTGCCACCAGTGATTTTAACGGCGGGATGTACAATGAGCAGTACTTC. This codes for CATSDFNGGMYNEQYF.

This clonotype was picked up many times. This rearrangement joins TRBV2 to TRBJ1-1; 9 bases map to TRBD1. Trimming took 1 base from V and 4 from J; bases not matched to a gene: 7. Germline V lookup: CDR1 SNHLY, CDR2 FYNNEI. The CDR3 has 16 amino acids. The CDR3 DNA reads TGTGCCAGCAGTGAAGGATTGGGACAGGGAGGCACTGAAGCTTTCTTT. It translates to CASSEGLGQGGTEAFF.

This CDR3 reads CASSLRTSITGELFF. As DNA, the CDR3 is TGTGCCAGCAGTTTACGGACTAGCATCACCGGGGAGCTGTTTTTT. This chain joins TRBV27 and TRBJ2-2, with TRBD2 matching over 8 bases. The CDR3 consists of 15 residues. V lost 2 bases and J lost 4; bases outside the gene matches: 3. CDR1 and CDR2 from the germline V gene are MNHEY and SMNVEV (reference sequence).

This clonotype was found many times. V usage is TRBV7-6 and J usage is TRBJ2-7; no reliable D call. The germline gives CDR1 SGHVS, CDR2 FNYEAQ. Trimming took 4 bases from V and 6 from J, leaving 10 bases between them. The CDR3 is 12 amino acids. CDR3 sequence reads: CASSSGPLEQYF. The CDR3, as DNA: TGTGCCAGCAGCTCCGGGCCCCTCGAGCAGTACTTC.

This clonotype was counted ten times or more. This chain links TRBV28 with TRBJ2-3; 7 bases line up with TRBD1. This CDR3 is built from 15 residues. CDR1 is MDHEN, CDR2 SYDVKM, per germline. Trimming removed 4 bases from V and 3 bases from J; junction bases left unmatched: 7. CDR3 DNA: TGTGCCAGCAGTTCGCGTCGACAGGGAACAGATACGCAGTATTTT. Translated, it gives CASSSRRQGTDTQYF.

Concerning this clonotype itself: A much larger clone is a single base away; this may be a read error. This CDR3 is CASSLTGQGGPGYTIYF. As DNA, the CDR3 is TGTGCCAGCAGTTTAACCGGACAGGGAGGACCTGGATACACCATATATTTT. The genes are TRBV12-3 or TRBV12-4 and TRBJ1-3; TRBD1 aligns across 8 bases. The length of the CDR3 is 17 residues.

This clonotype was seen ten or more times. The chain has TRBV6-1 and TRBJ1-4, with TRBD1 as a possible D gene (5 bases). Germline V lookup: CDR1 MNHNS, CDR2 SASEGT. The CDR3 consists of 15 residues. Trimming shortened V by 10 bases and J by 2 bases, and 17 bases separated the two germline ends. This CDR3 is CANTYNWGTNEKLFF. CDR3 sequence (DNA): TGTGCCAACACCTATAATTGGGGGACTAATGAAAAACTGTTTTTT.

In its sample, this clonotype was seen many times. This chain joins TRBV29-1 and TRBJ2-2; D is unresolved. This CDR3 spans 13 amino acids. Germline CDR1 SQVTM, CDR2 ANQGSEA. V lost 4 bases to trimming and J lost 0 bases, with 6 bases between them. CDR3 coding DNA: TGCAGCGTTGTCAGGCCGAACACCGGGGAGCTGTTTTTT. Protein sequence: CSVVRPNTGELFF.

In this sample, this clonotype turned up many times. The chain joins TRBV5-1 to TRBJ2-1; D is undetermined. Germline values: CDR1 SGHRS, CDR2 YFSETQ. CDR3 size: 14 residues. Trimming stripped 0 bases from V and 0 bases from J, with 4 bases between. The DNA for the CDR3 is TGCGCCAGCAGCTTGGGGAGCTCCTACAATGAGCAGTTCTTC. Translated: CASSLGSSYNEQFF.

CDR3 region: CSGRTGRNEQYF. CDR3 in DNA: TGCAGCGGCCGGACAGGGAGAAACGAGCAGTACTTC. The rearrangement links TRBV29-1 to TRBJ2-7; TRBD1 matches at 8 bases. This CDR3 region has 12 residues. J gave up 5 bases and V 7 bases, and 7 bases lay outside the gene matches. Looked up from germline, CDR1 is SQVTM and CDR2 is ANQGSEA.